These T cell receptor beta chains were read from a single sample in a study of T cell responses to AZD1222 COVID-19 vaccine. This table comes from immunoSEQ multiplex PCR, and its TCRdb copy is limited to in-frame clones, with some not included. The sample has some 180,000 clones, about 93% seen once. Sequences were derived from peripheral blood, sampled 28 days after the second dose of the MenACWY control vaccine. All receptors come from an adult who received the MenACWY meningococcal vaccine as a control. Both conserved end residues are part of each CDR3. D genes are given only for firm matches. The size of a clone is reported for some rows only, either as once, few or many, or as a class for expanded clones.

NA,TRBJ1-3,NA,TRBV5-8,TGTGCCAGCAGCCCATACCTTCGGAGCTCTGGAAACACCATATATTTT,CASSPYLRSSGNTIYF
once,TRBJ1-4,NA,TRBV5-1,TGCGCCAGCAGCTTGAGCGGTCAAAAGGGACTGTTTTTT,CASSLSGQKGLFF
NA,TRBJ2-2,NA,TRBV12-3/TRBV12-4,TGTGCCAGCACCAACACCGGGGAGCTGTTTTTT,CASTNTGELFF
NA,TRBJ2-3,TRBD2,TRBV10-1,TGCGCCAGCAGTGAGTACCTTGGGACTAGCGGGGGGGCCACAGATACGCAGTATTTT,CASSEYLGTSGGATDTQYF
NA,TRBJ1-5,NA,TRBV19,TGTGCCAGCACCAACAGCTATAGCAATCAGCCCCAGCATTTT,CASTNSYSNQPQHF
NA,TRBJ2-7,TRBD1,TRBV4-2,TGTGCCAGCAGCCAATACAGGGGGAACTCCTACGAGCAGTACTTC,CASSQYRGNSYEQYF
NA,TRBJ2-3,TRBD2,TRBV2,TGTGCCAGCAGTGAACGTCCTAGCGGGATAGATACGCAGTATTTT,CASSERPSGIDTQYF
NA,TRBJ1-1,NA,TRBV6-5,TGTGCCAGCAGTTACAGGGAAACTGAAGCTTTCTTT,CASSYRETEAFF
NA,TRBJ2-1,TRBD2,TRBV3-1/TRBV3-2,TGTGCCAGCACCCCCGTAGCGGGGGGCCACAATGAGCAGTTCTTC,CASTPVAGGHNEQFF
NA,TRBJ1-6,TRBD1,TRBV5-1,TGCGCCAGCAGCTTGGGTGGACAGGGGAGTTCACCCCTCCACTTT,CASSLGGQGSSPLHF
NA,TRBJ2-1,TRBD2,TRBV7-2,TGTGCCAGCAGCTTCTCTAGCGGGGGTTACAATGAGCAGTTCTTC,CASSFSSGGYNEQFF
NA,TRBJ1-5,TRBD1,TRBV19,TGTGCCAGTAGTTCCGGGACAGTGGCGCCCCAGCATTTT,CASSSGTVAPQHF
NA,TRBJ1-1,NA,TRBV25-1,TGTGCCAGCAGTGATCTCCCACATACTGAAGCTTTCTTT,CASSDLPHTEAFF
NA,TRBJ2-7,TRBD1,TRBV7-9,TGTGCCAGCAGCTTAGAAGGGACAGTTTCCTACGAGCAGTACTTC,CASSLEGTVSYEQYF
NA,TRBJ1-5,NA,TRBV2,TGTGCCAGCAGTAAACAGGGTCTGTATAGACAGCCCCAGCATTTT,CASSKQGLYRQPQHF
NA,TRBJ1-5,NA,TRBV5-4,TGTGCCAGCACCCCCCTAAGAGGGGACAATCAGCCCCAGCATTTT,CASTPLRGDNQPQHF
NA,TRBJ1-1,TRBD1,TRBV5-1,TGCGCCAGCAGCTTGAGGGGGCTGGGGAACACTGAAGCTTTCTTT,CASSLRGLGNTEAFF
NA,TRBJ1-3,NA,TRBV27,TGTGCCAGCAGTCCCCGGGACGGGGGAAACACCATATATTTT,CASSPRDGGNTIYF
NA,TRBJ2-3,NA,TRBV28,TGTGCCAGCAGTCGTTACAGGGCTCCACGCACAGATACGCAGTATTTT,CASSRYRAPRTDTQYF
NA,TRBJ2-7,TRBD1,TRBV3-1/TRBV3-2,TGTGCCAGCAGCCAGGCGGACAGGGCACCCTACGAGCAGTACTTC,CASSQADRAPYEQYF
NA,TRBJ1-6,NA,TRBV7-2,TGTGCCAGCAGCCCTTTCCTTTATTCACCCCTCCACTTT,CASSPFLYSPLHF
NA,TRBJ2-7,NA,TRBV3-1/TRBV3-2,TGTGCCAGCAGCCAAGATACGATTTCCTACGAGCAGTACTTC,CASSQDTISYEQYF
NA,TRBJ2-1,NA,TRBV28,TGTGCCAGCAGCCTATACAATGAGCAGTTCTTC,CASSLYNEQFF
NA,TRBJ2-3,TRBD2,TRBV7-2,TGTGCCAGCAGCTCTCTCGCGGGGGGGCCGGGGGGCACAGATACGCAGTATTTT,CASSSLAGGPGGTDTQYF
few,TRBJ2-1,NA,TRBV5-1,TGCGCCAGCAGCTTGGGTTCTTCCTACAATGAGCAGTTCTTC,CASSLGSSYNEQFF
NA,TRBJ2-2,TRBD2,TRBV9,TGTGCCAGCAGCGTAAGCGGGGGGGCGAACACCGGGGAGCTGTTTTTT,CASSVSGGANTGELFF
NA,TRBJ2-3,TRBD1,TRBV7-8,TGTGCCAGCAGCTTCCGACAGGGGAGTCCTACGCAGTATTTT,CASSFRQGSPTQYF
NA,TRBJ2-7,TRBD1,TRBV28,TGTGCCATCAGGGGACAGGGGAGACCCTACGAGCAGTACTTC,CAIRGQGRPYEQYF
NA,TRBJ1-1,TRBD1,TRBV6-5,TGTGCCAGCAGTTACTCGAGGACAGGGGGAACTGAAGCTTTCTTT,CASSYSRTGGTEAFF
NA,TRBJ1-3,NA,TRBV12-3/TRBV12-4,TGTGCCAGCAGTTTACAAGGAAACACCATATATTTT,CASSLQGNTIYF
NA,TRBJ2-3,NA,TRBV7-2,TGTGCCAGCAGCTCGTTCCCCTCGGTGGTGACAGATACGCAGTATTTT,CASSSFPSVVTDTQYF
NA,TRBJ1-5,NA,TRBV6-2/TRBV6-3,TGTGCCAGCAGTCCCCCCCGGGGGCGGGGACTCAGCAATCAGCCCCAGCATTTT,CASSPPRGRGLSNQPQHF
NA,TRBJ1-2,NA,TRBV5-6,TGTGCCAGCAGCTTGGATGGACAGCTTTATGGCTACACCTTC,CASSLDGQLYGYTF
once,TRBJ1-1,NA,TRBV7-8,TGTGCCAGCAGCTTATCGCAGGGGAACACTGAAGCTTTCTTT,CASSLSQGNTEAFF
once,TRBJ2-4,NA,TRBV5-6,TGTGCCAGCAGCCCAGGGAGAGACATTCAGTACTTC,CASSPGRDIQYF
NA,TRBJ1-1,NA,TRBV18,TGTGCCAGCTCACCACGCGGGACACAAGTCATGAACACTGAAGCTTTCTTT,CASSPRGTQVMNTEAFF
NA,TRBJ2-5,NA,TRBV12-3/TRBV12-4,TGTGCCAGCAGTATTGGGGCGACCCAGTACTTC,CASSIGATQYF
NA,TRBJ1-2,TRBD1,TRBV5-4,TGTGCCAGCAGCGTGAGACAGGGGAACTATGGCTACACCTTC,CASSVRQGNYGYTF
NA,TRBJ1-1,NA,TRBV5-1,TGCGCCAGCAGCCGGGACGGCTGGAACACTGAAGCTTTCTTT,CASSRDGWNTEAFF
NA,TRBJ1-6,NA,TRBV15,TGTGCCACCAGCAGAGAAAGAAACTATAATTCACCCCTCCACTTT,CATSRERNYNSPLHF